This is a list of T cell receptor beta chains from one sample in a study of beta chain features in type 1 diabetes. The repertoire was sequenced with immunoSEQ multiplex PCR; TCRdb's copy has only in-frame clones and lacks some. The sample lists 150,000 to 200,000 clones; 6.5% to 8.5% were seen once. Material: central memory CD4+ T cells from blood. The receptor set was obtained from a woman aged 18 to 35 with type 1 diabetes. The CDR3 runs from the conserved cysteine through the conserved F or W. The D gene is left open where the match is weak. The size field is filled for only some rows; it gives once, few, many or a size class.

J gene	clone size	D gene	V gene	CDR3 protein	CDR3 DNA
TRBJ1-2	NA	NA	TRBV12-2	CASRLRTDSGYTF	TGTGCAAGTCGCCTCCGGACGGACAGTGGCTACACCTTC
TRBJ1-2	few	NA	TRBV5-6	CATRAGYYGYTF	TGTGCCACCAGGGCGGGATACTATGGCTACACCTTC
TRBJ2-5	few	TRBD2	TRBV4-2	CASSQGLAETQETQYF	TGTGCCAGCAGCCAGGGACTAGCGGAGACCCAAGAGACCCAGTACTTC
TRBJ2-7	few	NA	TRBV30	CAWMGFSYEQYF	TGTGCCTGGATGGGCTTCTCCTACGAGCAGTACTTC
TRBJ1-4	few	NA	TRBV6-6	CASTPQGGGAGGKLFF	TGTGCCAGCACCCCTCAAGGTGGGGGCGCGGGGGGAAAACTGTTTTTT
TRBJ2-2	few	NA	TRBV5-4	CASSLRGTTGELFF	TGTGCCAGCAGCCTCAGGGGAACCACCGGGGAGCTGTTTTTT
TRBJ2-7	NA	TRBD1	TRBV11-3	CASSSPRDRIHYEQYF	TGTGCCAGCAGCTCGCCCAGGGACAGGATACACTACGAGCAGTACTTC
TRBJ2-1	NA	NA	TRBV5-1	CASSAAPPSDEQFF	TGCGCCAGCAGCGCTGCTCCCCCTAGCGATGAGCAGTTCTTC
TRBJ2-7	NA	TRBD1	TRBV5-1	CASSLTGGTSYEQYF	TGCGCCAGCAGCTTAACAGGGGGCACGTCCTACGAGCAGTACTTC
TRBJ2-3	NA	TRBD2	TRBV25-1	CASTSSGGITDTQYF	TGTGCCAGCACCTCGAGCGGGGGGATCACAGATACGCAGTATTTT
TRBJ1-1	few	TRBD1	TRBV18	CASSQQGERTEAFF	TGTGCCAGCTCTCAACAGGGGGAAAGAACTGAAGCTTTCTTT
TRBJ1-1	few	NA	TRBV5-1	CASSLSGNSMNTEAFF	TGCGCCAGCAGCTTGTCGGGGAACTCGATGAACACTGAAGCTTTCTTT
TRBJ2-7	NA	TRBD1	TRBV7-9	CASSLDPQGAEYF	TGTGCCAGCAGCTTAGACCCCCAGGGGGCTGAGTACTTC
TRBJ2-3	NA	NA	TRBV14	CASSRGLPTDTQYF	TGTGCCAGCAGCCGGGGACTGCCTACAGATACGCAGTATTTT
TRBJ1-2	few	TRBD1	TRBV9	CASSAGTGVGYTF	TGTGCCAGCAGTGCCGGGACAGGGGTCGGCTACACCTTC
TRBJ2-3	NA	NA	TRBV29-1	CSDRGFLGDTQYF	TGCAGCGATAGGGGCTTCCTCGGGGATACGCAGTATTTT
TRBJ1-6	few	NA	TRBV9	CASSVEVGGQGSPLHF	TGTGCCAGCAGCGTAGAAGTCGGGGGGCAAGGTTCACCCCTCCACTTT
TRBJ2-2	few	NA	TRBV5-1	CASSPDSTNTGELFF	TGCGCCAGCAGTCCCGACAGTACGAACACCGGGGAGCTGTTTTTT
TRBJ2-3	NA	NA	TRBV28	CASSLPASVGTDTQYF	TGTGCCAGCAGTTTACCGGCTAGCGTTGGCACAGATACGCAGTATTTT
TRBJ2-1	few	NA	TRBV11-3	CASSLGSGADEQFF	TGTGCCAGCAGCCTGGGTTCAGGGGCGGATGAGCAGTTCTTC
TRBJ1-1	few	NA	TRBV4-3	CASSQVGWGDTEAFF	TGCGCCAGCAGCCAAGTGGGGTGGGGGGACACTGAAGCTTTCTTT
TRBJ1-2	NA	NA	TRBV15	CATSTGDYGYTF	TGTGCCACCAGTACAGGAGACTATGGCTACACCTTC
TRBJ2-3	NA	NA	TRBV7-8	CASGWTESTDTQYF	TGTGCCAGCGGGTGGACTGAGTCCACAGATACGCAGTATTTT
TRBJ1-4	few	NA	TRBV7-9	CASSQWGDEKLFF	TGTGCCAGCAGCCAATGGGGGGATGAAAAACTGTTTTTT
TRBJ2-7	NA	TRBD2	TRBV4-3	CASSPGGTSGGRYSYEQYF	TGCGCCAGCAGCCCCGGGGGGACTAGCGGGGGCCGTTACTCCTACGAGCAGTACTTC
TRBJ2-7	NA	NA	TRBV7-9	CASSQGQPPTYEQYF	TGTGCCAGCAGCCAAGGACAGCCTCCTACCTACGAGCAGTACTTC
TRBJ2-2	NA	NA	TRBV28	CAGKTTGNTGELFF	TGTGCCGGAAAAACGACAGGAAACACCGGGGAGCTGTTTTTT
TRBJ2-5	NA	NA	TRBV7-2	CATLGQKETQYF	TGTGCCACCCTAGGACAGAAAGAGACCCAGTACTTC
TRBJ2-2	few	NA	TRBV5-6	CASRGTGSGTGELFF	TGTGCCAGCAGGGGAACAGGATCCGGCACCGGGGAGCTGTTTTTT
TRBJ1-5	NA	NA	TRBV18	CASSPSSNQPQHF	TGTGCCAGCTCGCCCAGTAGCAATCAGCCCCAGCATTTT
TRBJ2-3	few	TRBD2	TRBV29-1	CSAGTSRDLTQYF	TGCAGCGCTGGGACTAGCAGAGATCTTACGCAGTATTTT
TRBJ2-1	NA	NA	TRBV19	CASSQAGGEQFF	TGTGCCAGTAGCCAAGCTGGCGGTGAGCAGTTCTTC
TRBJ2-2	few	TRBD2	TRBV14	CASSPAGGGYTGELFF	TGTGCCAGCAGCCCGGCGGGAGGAGGTTACACCGGGGAGCTGTTTTTT
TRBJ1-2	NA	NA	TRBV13	CASSLGTAYFYGYTF	TGTGCCAGCAGCTTAGGGACAGCCTACTTCTATGGCTACACCTTC
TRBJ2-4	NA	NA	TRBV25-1	CASSDGQLRENIQYF	TGTGCCAGCAGTGACGGGCAACTCAGGGAAAACATTCAGTACTTC
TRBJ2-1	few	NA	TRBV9	CASSPRLYNEQFF	TGTGCCAGCAGCCCCCGACTATACAATGAGCAGTTCTTC